The 19 T cell receptor beta chains reported below all come from one sample, sequenced in a study of cytomegalovirus exposure and HLA in healthy donors. The repertoire was sequenced with immunoSEQ multiplex PCR; TCRdb's copy has only in-frame clones and lacks some. The sample records approximately 58,000 clones, roughly nine tenths being singletons. Sample: PBMCs. Receptors were obtained from a woman in her twenties or thirties in good health and CMV-seronegative.

The CDR3 DNA sequence: TGTGCCAGCGGAGATGTCCCCCACGAGCAGTACTTC. As protein: CASGDVPHEQYF. This sequence joins TRBV28 and TRBJ2-7; D gene ambiguous. This CDR3 region has 12 residues. Germline CDR1 and CDR2: MDHEN and SYDVKM. The V and J ends lost 8 bases and 5 bases respectively, with 13 bases between them.

CDR3 bases: TGTGCCAGCAGTCCCAACCCCGGACTTCCTTCCTACGAGCAGTACTTC. The encoded protein is CASSPNPGLPSYEQYF. This chain uses TRBV27 with TRBJ2-7; D is perhaps TRBD2 (5 bases). Trimming cost V 5 bases and J 1 base, with 18 bases left between them. Germline assignment: CDR1 MNHEY and CDR2 SMNVEV (reference sequence). The CDR3 has 16 residues.

V gene TRBV19 combines with J gene TRBJ2-5; a possible D gene is TRBD2 (6 bases). Germline CDR1 and CDR2: LNHDA and SQIVND (reference sequence). The CDR3 totals 14 residues. The V end lost 7 bases, the J end lost 1 base, and 13 bases lay between the germline ends. This CDR3 reads CASNLAVSQETQYF. The CDR3 DNA reads as TGTGCCAGTAATTTAGCGGTTTCCCAAGAGACCCAGTACTTC.

The rearrangement joins TRBV5-1 to TRBJ2-3; 9 bases are a match to TRBD2. This CDR3 contains 16 residues. The V gene end was trimmed by 5 bases and the J gene end by 0 bases; junction bases not matched to a gene: 7. The germline V gene encodes CDR1 SGHRS and CDR2 YFSETQ. In nucleotides, the CDR3 is TGCGCCAGCAGGACTAGCGGACAAGTTAGCACAGATACGCAGTATTTT. Its translation is CASRTSGQVSTDTQYF.

The genes are TRBV4-2 and TRBJ2-7; possible D gene TRBD2, 6 bases. V lost 3 bases to trimming and J lost 0 bases, with 12 bases between them. The CDR3 has 15 amino acids. Germline V gene sequence: CDR1 LGHNA, CDR2 YNFKEQ. Here the CDR3 reads CASSQEGLSSYEQYF. The DNA for the CDR3 is TGTGCCAGCAGCCAGGAGGGACTGTCCTCCTACGAGCAGTACTTC.

Concerning this clone: Germline and junction disagree at one end, which may indicate a read error. The rearrangement links TRBV6-5 to TRBJ1-3; possibly TRBD1 for D (6 bases). The CDR3 has 14 amino acids. Germline lookup yields CDR1 MNHEY and CDR2 SVGAGI. This chain's CDR3 is CASSPRDTGPPMVF. The DNA for the CDR3 is TGTGCCAGCAGTCCCCGGGACACCGGCCCCCCGATGGTTTTT.

V is TRBV29-1 and J is TRBJ2-3; 14 bases match TRBD2. V was clipped by 6 bases and J by 4 bases; unmatched bases: 6. The CDR3 totals 15 residues. CDR1 and CDR2 from the germline V gene are SQVTM and ANQGSEA. CDR3 loop: CSVAGLAGVADTQYF. CDR3 nucleotides: TGCAGCGTCGCGGGACTAGCGGGAGTAGCAGATACGCAGTATTTT.

The gene calls are TRBV5-1 and TRBJ1-1; 9 bases fit TRBD1. J was trimmed by 0 bases and V by 4 bases; bases with no gene match: 4. Germline V CDR1 and CDR2: SGHRS, YFSETQ. The CDR3 consists of 15 residues. As DNA, the CDR3 is TGCGCCAGCAGCGGAGGACAGGGGCTGAACACTGAAGCTTTCTTT. Amino acid sequence: CASSGGQGLNTEAFF.

This CDR3 is CASTEGTSGYNEQFF. For the CDR3, the DNA is TGTGCCAGCACCGAAGGGACTAGCGGATACAATGAGCAGTTCTTC. The rearrangement uses TRBV6-5 and TRBJ2-1, with 11 bases aligning to TRBD2. Germline V gives CDR1 MNHEY, CDR2 SVGAGI. Trimming took 7 bases from V and 4 from J; bases not matched to a gene: 6. The CDR3 sequence is 15 residues long.

CDR3 sequence reads: CASRPGQGHEQYF. The DNA of the CDR3 is TGTGCCAGCAGGCCGGGACAGGGCCACGAGCAGTACTTC. The chain uses TRBV6-5 and TRBJ2-7, with 9 bases fitting TRBD1. The germline V gene has CDR1 MNHEY and CDR2 SVGAGI. Unmatched junction bases numbered 5, after V lost 6 bases and J lost 5 bases. This CDR3 has 13 amino acids.

This chain uses TRBV27 with TRBJ2-5; TRBD2 is a possible D gene (8 bases). The CDR3 loop spans 16 amino acids. Trimming shortened V by 0 bases and J by 5 bases, and 16 bases separated the two germline ends. Germline assignment: CDR1 MNHEY and CDR2 SMNVEV (reference sequence). CDR3 DNA sequence: TGTGCCAGCAGTTTATCGACGGGAGGGGGCTACGAGACCCAGTACTTC. Its protein product is CASSLSTGGGYETQYF.

The genes are TRBV2 and TRBJ2-3; 9 bases fit TRBD2. The CDR3 has 12 amino acids. The V gene's germline CDR1 is SNHLY and CDR2 FYNNEI. V gave up 11 bases and J gave up 6 bases; unmatched junction bases: 6. CDR3 protein: CAGQREVDTQYF. As DNA, the CDR3 is TGTGCCGGGCAGCGGGAGGTGGATACGCAGTATTTT.

The chain recombines TRBV28 with TRBJ1-1; TRBD1 matches at 8 bases. Germline CDR1 and CDR2: MDHEN and SYDVKM. This CDR3 region has 11 residues. V gave up 6 bases and J gave up 7 bases; unmatched junction bases: 1. This CDR3 is CASRTGDEAFF. CDR3 DNA: TGTGCCAGCAGGACAGGGGATGAAGCTTTCTTT.

This clone was seen a single time. This chain links TRBV30 with TRBJ1-4, with D maybe TRBD1 (5 bases). With 2 bases removed from V and 6 bases from J, the gap between germline ends came to 10 bases. Germline V CDR1 and CDR2: GTSNPN, SVGIG (reference sequence). The CDR3 is made up of 13 amino acids. This CDR3 reads CAWSWGEYEKLFF. CDR3 in DNA: TGTGCCTGGAGTTGGGGGGAGTATGAAAAACTGTTTTTT.

The rearrangement links TRBV7-8 to TRBJ2-1; D possibly corresponds to TRBD2 (6 bases). The CDR3 spans 15 residues. V shed 4 bases and J shed 5 bases, with 15 bases lying between them. Germline V gene sequence: CDR1 SGHVS, CDR2 FQNEAQ. The CDR3 spells CASSSPEGIDNEQFF. CDR3 bases: TGTGCCAGCAGCTCCCCGGAGGGCATCGACAATGAGCAGTTCTTC.

The chain is built from TRBV5-1 and TRBJ2-3, with TRBD2 matching over 11 bases. The CDR3 consists of 15 residues. J was trimmed by 2 bases and V by 3 bases; bases with no gene match: 2. CDR1 is SGHRS, CDR2 YFSETQ, per germline. The CDR3 region has the DNA TGCGCCAGCAGCTCGGGACTAGCGGCCACAGATACGCAGTATTTT. Amino acid sequence: CASSSGLAATDTQYF.

V gene TRBV7-9 combines with J gene TRBJ1-1; a possible D gene is TRBD1 (5 bases). CDR3 length: 16 amino acids. CDR1 and CDR2 (germline): SEHNR, FQNEAQ (reference sequence). V was shortened by 1 base and J by 2 bases, with 14 bases between the two germline ends. For the CDR3, the DNA is TGTGCCAGCAGCTTAGAGTACGGGGGGAGCAACACTGAAGCTTTCTTT. This encodes CASSLEYGGSNTEAFF. Complete variable domain (other parts from reference TRBV7-9 and TRBJ1-1): DTGVSQNPRHKITKRGQNVTFRCDPISEHNRLYWYRQTLGQGPEFLTYFQNEAQLEKSRLLSDRFSAERPKGSFSTLEIQRTEQGDSAMYLCASSLEYGGSNTEAFFGQGTRLTVV.

The chain employs TRBV5-5 and TRBJ1-2; D gene ambiguous. Germline V gives CDR1 SGHKS, CDR2 YYEKEE (reference sequence). The CDR3 is 14 amino acids. V was clipped by 0 bases and J by 4 bases, with 10 bases between them. CDR3 in DNA: TGTGCCAGCAGCTTGGATGAGGGCAGCTATGGCTACACCTTC. Protein sequence: CASSLDEGSYGYTF.

The chain carries TRBV7-9 and TRBJ2-3; D is possibly TRBD2 (6 bases). The germline V gene encodes CDR1 SEHNR and CDR2 FQNEAQ (reference sequence). The CDR3 runs 14 residues. The V end was cut by 4 bases, the J end by 4 bases, with 12 bases between. CDR3 bases: TGTGCCAGCAGCTCGGGACTGAGGGCAGATACGCAGTATTTT. Protein sequence: CASSSGLRADTQYF.